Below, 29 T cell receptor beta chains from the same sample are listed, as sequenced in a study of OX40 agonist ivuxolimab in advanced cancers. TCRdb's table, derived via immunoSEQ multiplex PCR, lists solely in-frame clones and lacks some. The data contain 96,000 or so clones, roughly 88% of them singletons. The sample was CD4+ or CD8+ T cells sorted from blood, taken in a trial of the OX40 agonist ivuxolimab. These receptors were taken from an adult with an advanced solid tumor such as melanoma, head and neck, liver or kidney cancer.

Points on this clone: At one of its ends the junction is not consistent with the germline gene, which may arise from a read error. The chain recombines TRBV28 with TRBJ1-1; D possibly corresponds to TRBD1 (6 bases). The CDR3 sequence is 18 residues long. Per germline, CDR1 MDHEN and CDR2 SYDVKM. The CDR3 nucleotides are TGTGCCAGCAGATTATATTCTACAGGGTTTATAATGAACACTGAAGCTTTCTTT. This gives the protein CASRLYSTGFIMNTEAFF.

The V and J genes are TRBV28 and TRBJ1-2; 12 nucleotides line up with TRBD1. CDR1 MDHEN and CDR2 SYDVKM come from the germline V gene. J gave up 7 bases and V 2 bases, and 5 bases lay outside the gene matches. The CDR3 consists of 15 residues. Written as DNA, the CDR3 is TGTGCCAGCAGTTTAACAGGGACAGGGGGCTTTGGCTACACCTTC. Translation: CASSLTGTGGFGYTF.

The DNA for the CDR3 is TGTGCCAGCAGCGTAGCGGCAGGGGGCGCGTATACTGGAAACACCATATATTTT. This codes for CASSVAAGGAYTGNTIYF. This chain uses TRBV9 with TRBJ1-3, with 8 positions matching TRBD1. Per germline, CDR1 SGDLS and CDR2 YYNGEE. V shed 0 bases and J 2 bases; nucleotides not matched to a gene: 10. CDR3 size: 18 residues.

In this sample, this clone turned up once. CDR3 in DNA: TGTGCCAGCAGCCCGGGGGGGACTCCAAGCTCCTACAATGAGCAGTTCTTC. Translating gives CASSPGGTPSSYNEQFF. The chain links TRBV5-4 to TRBJ2-1; 8 bases agree with TRBD2. CDR1 SGHNT and CDR2 YYREEE come from the germline V gene (reference sequence). The V and J ends lost 4 bases and 0 bases, in that order; junction bases with no gene match: 9. This CDR3 is 17 amino acids long. Full variable domain (missing parts from reference TRBV5-4 and TRBJ2-1): ETGVTQSPTHLIKTRGQQVTLRCSSQSGHNTVSWYQQALGQGPQFIFQYYREEENGRGNFPPRFSGLQFPNYSSELNVNALELDDSALYLCASSPGGTPSSYNEQFFGPGTRLTVL.

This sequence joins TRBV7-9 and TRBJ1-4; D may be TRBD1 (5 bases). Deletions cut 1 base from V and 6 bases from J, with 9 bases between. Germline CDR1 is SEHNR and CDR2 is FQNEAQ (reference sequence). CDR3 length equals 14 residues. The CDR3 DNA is TGTGCCAGCAGCTTAGGGGGCGTGGATGAAAAACTGTTTTTT. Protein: CASSLGGVDEKLFF.

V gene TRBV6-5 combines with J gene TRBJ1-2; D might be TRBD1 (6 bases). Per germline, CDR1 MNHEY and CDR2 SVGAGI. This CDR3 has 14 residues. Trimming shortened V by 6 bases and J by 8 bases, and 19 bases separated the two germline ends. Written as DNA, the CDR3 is TGTGCCAGCAGGACCGGTGGGGGGCGAGAGGGCTACACCTTC. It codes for CASRTGGGREGYTF.

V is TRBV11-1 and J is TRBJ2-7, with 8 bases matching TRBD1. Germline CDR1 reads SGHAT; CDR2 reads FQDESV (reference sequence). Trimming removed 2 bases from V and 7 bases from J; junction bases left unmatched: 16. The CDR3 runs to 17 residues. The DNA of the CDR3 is TGTGCCAGCAGCTTAAGAAGGAACAGGGGGTCGTTTGGGGAGCAGTACTTC. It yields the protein CASSLRRNRGSFGEQYF.

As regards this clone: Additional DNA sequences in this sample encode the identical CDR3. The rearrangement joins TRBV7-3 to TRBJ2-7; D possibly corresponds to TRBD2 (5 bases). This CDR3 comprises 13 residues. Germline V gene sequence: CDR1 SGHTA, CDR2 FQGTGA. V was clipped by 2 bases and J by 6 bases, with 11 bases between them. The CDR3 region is CASSLERGPEQYF. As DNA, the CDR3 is TGTGCCAGCAGCTTAGAACGGGGTCCCGAGCAGTACTTC. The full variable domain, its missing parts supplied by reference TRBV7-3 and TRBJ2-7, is GAGVSQTPSNKVTEKGKYVELRCDPISGHTALYWYRQSLGQGPEFLIYFQGTGAADDSGLPNDRFFAVRPEGSVSTLKIQRTERGDSAVYLCASSLERGPEQYFGPGTRLTVT.

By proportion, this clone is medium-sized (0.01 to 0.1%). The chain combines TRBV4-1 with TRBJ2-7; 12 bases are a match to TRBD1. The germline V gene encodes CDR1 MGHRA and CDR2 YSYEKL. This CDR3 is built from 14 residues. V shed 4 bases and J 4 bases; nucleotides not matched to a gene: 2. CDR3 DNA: TGCGCCAGCAGCCGGGGACAGGGGGCGTACGAGCAGTACTTC. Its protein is CASSRGQGAYEQYF.

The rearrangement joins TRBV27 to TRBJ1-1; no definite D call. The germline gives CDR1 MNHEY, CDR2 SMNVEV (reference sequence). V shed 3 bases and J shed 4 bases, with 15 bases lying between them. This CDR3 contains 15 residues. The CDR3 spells CASSFLGSLGTEAFF. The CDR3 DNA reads TGTGCCAGCAGTTTTCTCGGGTCGTTAGGCACTGAAGCTTTCTTT.

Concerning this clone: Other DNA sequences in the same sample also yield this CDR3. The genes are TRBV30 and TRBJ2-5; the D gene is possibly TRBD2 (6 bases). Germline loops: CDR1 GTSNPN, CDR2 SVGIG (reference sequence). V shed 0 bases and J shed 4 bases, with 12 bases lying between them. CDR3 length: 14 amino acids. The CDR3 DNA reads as TGTGCCTGGAGTGTCTCCGGGAGTGGAGAGACCCAGTACTTC. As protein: CAWSVSGSGETQYF. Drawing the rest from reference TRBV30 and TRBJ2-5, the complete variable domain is SQTIHQWPATLVQPVGSPLSLECTVEGTSNPNLYWYRQAAGRGLQLLFYSVGIGQISSEVPQNLSASRPQDRQFILSSKKLLLSDSGFYLCAWSVSGSGETQYFGPGTRLLVL.

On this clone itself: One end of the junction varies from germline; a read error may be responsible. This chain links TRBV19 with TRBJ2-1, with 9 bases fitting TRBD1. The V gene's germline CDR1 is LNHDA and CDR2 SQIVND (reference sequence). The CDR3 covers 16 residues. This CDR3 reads CASSIRPGTGYSEQFF. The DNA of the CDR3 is TGTGCCAGTAGTATCCGTCCCGGGACAGGGTACAGTGAGCAGTTCTTC. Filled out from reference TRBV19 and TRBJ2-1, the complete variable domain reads DGGITQSPKYLFRKEGQNVTLSCEQNLNHDAMYWYRQDPGQGLRLIYYSQIVNDFQKGDIAEGYSVSREKKESFPLTVTSAQKNPTAFYLCASSIRPGTGYSEQFFGPGTRLTVL.

The CDR3 bases are TGTGCCAGCAGCTTCTCTAGGTACTCCTACAATGAGCAGTTCTTC. Its protein is CASSFSRYSYNEQFF. The chain couples TRBV12-1 to TRBJ2-1; TRBD2, the table's D call, was not compared with the DNA. TRBV12-1 is listed as a pseudogene. The CDR3 totals 15 residues.

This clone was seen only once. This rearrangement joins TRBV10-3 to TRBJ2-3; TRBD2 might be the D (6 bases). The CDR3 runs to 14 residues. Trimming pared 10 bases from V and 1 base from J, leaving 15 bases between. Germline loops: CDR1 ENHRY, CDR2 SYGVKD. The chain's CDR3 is CANPPGAGTDTQYF. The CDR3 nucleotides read TGTGCCAACCCCCCGGGAGCAGGCACAGATACGCAGTATTTT.

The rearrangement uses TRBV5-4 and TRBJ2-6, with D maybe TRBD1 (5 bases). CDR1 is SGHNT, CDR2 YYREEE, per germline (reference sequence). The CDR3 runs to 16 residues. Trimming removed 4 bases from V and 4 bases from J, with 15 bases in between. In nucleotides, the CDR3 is TGTGCCAGCAGCCCGGTAACAGGTTCCGGGGCCAACGTCCTGACTTTC. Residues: CASSPVTGSGANVLTF.

The CDR3 DNA sequence: TGTGCCAGCAGCTTTCGTCCGGGAGTGGGGGATACGCAGTATTTT. This translates into CASSFRPGVGDTQYF. The chain is built from TRBV11-3 and TRBJ2-3; maybe TRBD2 (6 bases). Trimming cost V 3 bases and J 6 bases, with 16 bases left between them. The CDR3 covers 15 residues. Germline V CDR1 and CDR2: SGHNT, YENEEA.

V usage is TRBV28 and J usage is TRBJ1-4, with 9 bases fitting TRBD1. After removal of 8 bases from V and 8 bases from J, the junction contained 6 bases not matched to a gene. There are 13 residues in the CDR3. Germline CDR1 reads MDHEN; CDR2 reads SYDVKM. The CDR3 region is CASLGTGSEKLFF. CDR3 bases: TGTGCCAGCCTAGGGACAGGGAGCGAAAAACTGTTTTTT.

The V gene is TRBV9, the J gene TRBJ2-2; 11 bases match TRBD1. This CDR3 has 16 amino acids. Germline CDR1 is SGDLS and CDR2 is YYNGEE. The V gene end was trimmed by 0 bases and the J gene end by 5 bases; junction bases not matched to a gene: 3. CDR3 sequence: CASSVDGQGATGELFF. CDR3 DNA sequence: TGTGCCAGCAGCGTAGACGGACAGGGGGCAACCGGGGAGCTGTTTTTT.

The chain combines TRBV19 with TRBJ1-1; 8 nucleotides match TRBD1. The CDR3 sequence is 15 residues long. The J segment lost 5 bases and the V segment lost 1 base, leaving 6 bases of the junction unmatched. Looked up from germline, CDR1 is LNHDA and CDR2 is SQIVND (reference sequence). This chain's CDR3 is CASSIGQGIATEAFF. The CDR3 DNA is TGTGCCAGTAGTATAGGACAGGGGATAGCGACTGAAGCTTTCTTT.

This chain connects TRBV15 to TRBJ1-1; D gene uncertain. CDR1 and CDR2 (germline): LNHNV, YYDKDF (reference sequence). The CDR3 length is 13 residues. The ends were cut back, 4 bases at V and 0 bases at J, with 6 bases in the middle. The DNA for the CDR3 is TGTGCCACCAGCATTACAGTGAACACTGAAGCTTTCTTT. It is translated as CATSITVNTEAFF. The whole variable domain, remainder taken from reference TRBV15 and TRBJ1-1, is DAMVIQNPRYQVTQFGKPVTLSCSQTLNHNVMYWYQQKSSQAPKLLFHYYDKDFNNEADTPDNFQSRRPNTSFCFLDIRSPGLGDTAMYLCATSITVNTEAFFGQGTRLTVV.

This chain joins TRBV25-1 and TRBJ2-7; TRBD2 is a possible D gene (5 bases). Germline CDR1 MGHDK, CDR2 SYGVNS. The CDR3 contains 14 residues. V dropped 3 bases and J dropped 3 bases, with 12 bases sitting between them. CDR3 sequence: CASSDGLGNYEQYF. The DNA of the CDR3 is TGTGCCAGCAGTGATGGACTTGGGAACTACGAGCAGTACTTC.

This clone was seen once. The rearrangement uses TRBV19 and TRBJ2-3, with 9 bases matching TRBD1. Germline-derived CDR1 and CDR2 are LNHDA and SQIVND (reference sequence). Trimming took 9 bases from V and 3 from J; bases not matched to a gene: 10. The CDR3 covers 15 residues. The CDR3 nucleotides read TGTGCCAGCCGAAACACGGGACAGGGAACAGATACGCAGTATTTT. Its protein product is CASRNTGQGTDTQYF.

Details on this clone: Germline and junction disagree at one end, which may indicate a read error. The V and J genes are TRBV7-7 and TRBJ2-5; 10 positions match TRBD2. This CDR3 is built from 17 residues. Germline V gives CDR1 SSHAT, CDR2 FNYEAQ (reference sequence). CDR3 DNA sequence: TGTGCTAGCAGCTTAGAAAAAAATCTAGCGGGAGAAGAGACCCAGTACTTC. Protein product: CASSLEKNLAGEETQYF.

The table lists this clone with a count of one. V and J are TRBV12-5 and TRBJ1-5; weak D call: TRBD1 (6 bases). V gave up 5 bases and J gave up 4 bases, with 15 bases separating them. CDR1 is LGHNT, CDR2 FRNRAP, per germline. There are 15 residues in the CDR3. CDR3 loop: CASGNGDTQNQPQHF. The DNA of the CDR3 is TGTGCTAGTGGTAACGGGGACACCCAAAATCAGCCCCAGCATTTT.

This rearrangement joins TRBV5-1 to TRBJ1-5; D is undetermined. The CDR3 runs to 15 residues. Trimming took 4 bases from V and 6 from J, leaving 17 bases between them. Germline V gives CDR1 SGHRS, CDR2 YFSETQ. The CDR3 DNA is TGCGCCAGCAGCCCCCTTGGAGGATCGGGTCAGCCCCAGCATTTT. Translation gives CASSPLGGSGQPQHF.

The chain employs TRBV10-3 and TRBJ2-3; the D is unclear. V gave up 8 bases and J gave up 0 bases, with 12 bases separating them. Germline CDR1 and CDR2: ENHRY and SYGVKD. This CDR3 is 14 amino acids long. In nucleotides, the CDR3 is TGTGCCATCCGGACGGACGTTAGCACAGATACGCAGTATTTT. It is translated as CAIRTDVSTDTQYF.

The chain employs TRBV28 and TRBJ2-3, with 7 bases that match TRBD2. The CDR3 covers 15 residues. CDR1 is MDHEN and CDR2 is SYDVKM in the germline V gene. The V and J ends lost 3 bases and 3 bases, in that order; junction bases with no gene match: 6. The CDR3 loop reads CASSFRVGGTDTQYF. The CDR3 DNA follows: TGTGCCAGCAGTTTTCGAGTGGGAGGGACAGATACGCAGTATTTT.

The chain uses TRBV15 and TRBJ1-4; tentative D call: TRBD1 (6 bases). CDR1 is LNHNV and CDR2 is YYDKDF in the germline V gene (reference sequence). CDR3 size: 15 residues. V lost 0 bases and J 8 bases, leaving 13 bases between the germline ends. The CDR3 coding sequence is TGTGCCACCAGCAGAGATGGGGGGCCCCAGGAAAAACTGTTTTTT. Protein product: CATSRDGGPQEKLFF. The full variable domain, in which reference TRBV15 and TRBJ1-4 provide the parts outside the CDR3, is DAMVIQNPRYQVTQFGKPVTLSCSQTLNHNVMYWYQQKSSQAPKLLFHYYDKDFNNEADTPDNFQSRRPNTSFCFLDIRSPGLGDTAMYLCATSRDGGPQEKLFFGSGTQLSVL.

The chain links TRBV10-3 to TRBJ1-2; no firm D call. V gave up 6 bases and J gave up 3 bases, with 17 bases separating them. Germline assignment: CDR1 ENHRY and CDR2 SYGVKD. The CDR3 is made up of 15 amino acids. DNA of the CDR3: TGTGCCATCAGCCTTGGGATGACATTGGACTATGGCTACACCTTC. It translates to CAISLGMTLDYGYTF.